The 28 T cell receptor beta chains below all came from one sample that was sequenced in a study of radiation and T cells in renal cell carcinoma. Time point of the sample: baseline pretreatment blood. Described treatment: 15 Gy SBRT to primary tumor, nephrectomy 4 weeks later. Assay: immunoSEQ multiplex PCR; the TCRdb copy retains only in-frame clones and omits some. The table includes 150,000 or so clones, 70% to 90% detected once. The sample was blood, taken from a patient whose treatment included radiotherapy and nephrectomy. Receptor source: a woman aged 50 to 60 with renal cell carcinoma.

The rearrangement joins TRBV7-9 to TRBJ2-1; no clear D. Between the trimmed V and J ends, which lost 2 bases and 0 bases, there was a span of 5 bases. The CDR3 is 14 residues long. Germline V lookup: CDR1 SEHNR, CDR2 FQNEAQ (reference sequence). DNA of the CDR3: TGTGCCAGCAGCTTAACAGCCTCCTACAATGAGCAGTTCTTC. It is translated as CASSLTASYNEQFF.

The rearrangement links TRBV7-2 to TRBJ1-2; D is unclear. Trimming pared 2 bases from V and 5 bases from J, leaving 12 bases between. Germline V gene data show CDR1 as SGHTA and CDR2 as FQGNSA. This CDR3 is 14 amino acids long. CDR3 sequence: CASSLTRTAYGYTF. CDR3 DNA: TGTGCCAGCAGCTTAACTCGGACGGCGTATGGCTACACCTTC.

V gene TRBV23-1 combines with J gene TRBJ2-2, with 9 bases lining up with TRBD1. TRBV23-1 is filed as an ORF, its function uncertain. CDR3 length equals 16 residues. Germline trimming cut 2 bases from V and 6 bases from J; bases unmatched to any gene: 7. In DNA, the CDR3 is TGCGCCAGCAGTCAAACAGGGGGCGCGAATCCCGGGGAGCTGTTTTTT. This sequence encodes CASSQTGGANPGELFF.

The chain is built from TRBV7-9 and TRBJ2-5, with D unclear. Between the trimmed V and J ends, which lost 5 bases and 5 bases, there was a span of 12 bases. The CDR3 is made up of 13 amino acids. Germline CDR1 SEHNR, CDR2 FQNEAQ (reference sequence). CDR3 protein: CASSQLLGETQYF. The CDR3 bases are TGTGCCAGCAGCCAACTTTTGGGGGAGACCCAGTACTTC.

The chain recombines TRBV10-3 with TRBJ1-1; D gene unclear. Trimming took 7 bases from V and 2 from J, leaving 14 bases between them. CDR3 size: 14 residues. The germline CDR1 and CDR2 sequences are ENHRY and SYGVKD. In DNA, the CDR3 is TGTGCCATCAACGAGGGAGAACTCAACACTGAAGCTTTCTTT. It codes for CAINEGELNTEAFF.

The CDR3 is CASSLEGQVYTEAFF. CDR3 bases: TGTGCCAGCAGCTTAGAAGGACAGGTCTACACTGAAGCTTTCTTT. The chain uses TRBV7-2 and TRBJ1-1; TRBD1 aligns across 7 bases. Per germline, CDR1 SGHTA and CDR2 FQGNSA. This CDR3 is 15 amino acids long. Trimming at V came to 1 base and at J to 3 bases, leaving 5 bases not matched to a gene.

This clone came up once. This rearrangement joins TRBV6-6 to TRBJ2-7; no reliable D call. Trimming stripped 5 bases from V and 1 base from J, with 18 bases between. Per germline, CDR1 MNHNY and CDR2 SVGAGI (reference sequence). This CDR3 is built from 16 residues. In DNA form, the CDR3 reads TGTGCCAGCAGTAACCCTAACATCAGAGAATCCTACGAGCAGTACTTC. Protein: CASSNPNIRESYEQYF.

The chain couples TRBV7-2 to TRBJ2-1; 13 bases are shared with TRBD2. Germline V gene lookup returns CDR1 SGHTA and CDR2 FQGNSA. The junction had 5 bases not matched to a gene; V was cut back by 5 bases and J by 4 bases. The CDR3 consists of 16 residues. In DNA, the CDR3 is TGTGCCAGCAGCCCCCGACTAGCGGGGGGATACAATGAGCAGTTCTTC. Translating it yields CASSPRLAGGYNEQFF.

The chain joins TRBV6-5 to TRBJ1-2; D may be TRBD1 (6 bases). CDR3 size: 13 residues. Germline lookup yields CDR1 MNHEY and CDR2 SVGAGI. The V gene lost 5 bases and the J gene lost 4 bases, with 11 bases spanning the gap. CDR3 sequence (DNA): TGTGCCAGCAGTGGGGGACATCTCTATGGCTACACCTTC. Translation gives CASSGGHLYGYTF.

In its sample, this clone was seen once. The chain recombines TRBV2 with TRBJ1-6; D unclear. Trimming cost V 11 bases and J 4 bases, with 15 bases left between them. The CDR3 has 14 residues. In germline, CDR1 is SNHLY, CDR2 FYNNEI. The CDR3 DNA reads as TGTGCCGGAAACGCGGACGGGTATAATTCACCCCTCCACTTT. Protein: CAGNADGYNSPLHF.

CDR3: CATSRDGPAGGTDTQYF. In DNA form, the CDR3 reads TGTGCCACCAGCAGAGATGGACCAGCGGGGGGTACAGATACGCAGTATTTT. The rearrangement uses TRBV15 and TRBJ2-3, with 9 bases that match TRBD2. Germline V gene sequence: CDR1 LNHNV, CDR2 YYDKDF (reference sequence). J was trimmed by 3 bases and V by 0 bases; bases with no gene match: 7. The CDR3 is 17 residues long.

The chain is built from TRBV9 and TRBJ2-1, with 7 bases that match TRBD2. V lost 4 bases to trimming and J lost 7 bases; unmatched junction nucleotides: 11. CDR1 is SGDLS and CDR2 is YYNGEE in the germline V gene. The CDR3 contains 15 residues. The CDR3 loop reads CASSQTGLRANEQFF. In nucleotides, the CDR3 is TGTGCCAGCAGCCAAACGGGACTACGGGCGAATGAGCAGTTCTTC.

This chain links TRBV6-5 with TRBJ1-2; the D gene is possibly TRBD1 (5 bases). Trimming pared 5 bases from V and 5 bases from J, leaving 12 bases between. CDR3 length equals 13 residues. Germline V gene sequence: CDR1 MNHEY, CDR2 SVGAGI. This CDR3 is CASSPDRSYGYTF. CDR3 DNA: TGTGCCAGCAGTCCTGACAGATCTTATGGCTACACCTTC.

The chain links TRBV19 to TRBJ2-7; 11 bases line up with TRBD2. This CDR3 is built from 14 residues. The ends lost 6 bases at V and 6 bases at J; junction bases unmatched: 7. Per germline, CDR1 LNHDA and CDR2 SQIVND (reference sequence). The CDR3 nucleotides read TGTGCCAGTAGATTAGCGGGGGGGCCGTCCGAGCAGTACTTC. Residues: CASRLAGGPSEQYF.

V is TRBV19 and J is TRBJ1-5, with D unclear. Germline CDR1 LNHDA, CDR2 SQIVND (reference sequence). V lost 4 bases and J 5 bases, leaving 6 bases between the germline ends. The CDR3 has 12 residues. The CDR3 sequence: CASSRADQPQHF. The CDR3 DNA is TGTGCCAGTAGTAGGGCGGATCAGCCCCAGCATTTT.

This chain joins TRBV5-4 and TRBJ2-2; 14 nucleotides agree with TRBD2. Germline V CDR1 and CDR2: SGHNT, YYREEE (reference sequence). J was trimmed by 9 bases and V by 0 bases; bases with no gene match: 7. CDR3 length: 17 residues. CDR3 in DNA: TGTGCCAGCAGCTTGGGACTAGCGGGGGGGCGGTTTCGGGAGCTGTTTTTT. Translated: CASSLGLAGGRFRELFF.

This clone was seen a single time. The gene calls are TRBV4-1 and TRBJ2-3; no reliable D call. Deletions cut 3 bases from V and 4 bases from J, with 17 bases between. Germline loops: CDR1 MGHRA, CDR2 YSYEKL. CDR3 length: 16 amino acids. In nucleotides, the CDR3 is TGCGCCAGCAGCCAGACCGGGCCTTTAGTGGCAGATACGCAGTATTTT. Protein sequence: CASSQTGPLVADTQYF.

In its sample, this clone was seen a few times. The chain recombines TRBV19 with TRBJ1-4; D gene ambiguous. Germline V gives CDR1 LNHDA, CDR2 SQIVND (reference sequence). Between the trimmed V and J ends, which lost 4 bases and 0 bases, there was a span of 12 bases. The CDR3 consists of 16 residues. The CDR3 loop is CASSSIGLATNEKLFF. Here the CDR3 DNA reads TGTGCCAGTAGTAGTATAGGTTTAGCAACTAATGAAAAACTGTTTTTT.

V gene TRBV6-5 combines with J gene TRBJ2-5; D not resolved. The CDR3 is made up of 11 amino acids. With 2 bases removed from V and 7 bases from J, the gap between germline ends came to 5 bases. Germline V CDR1 and CDR2: MNHEY, SVGAGI. The CDR3 region is CASSYGGTQYF. CDR3 bases: TGTGCCAGCAGTTACGGTGGGACCCAGTACTTC.

This rearrangement joins TRBV30 to TRBJ2-3; 7 nucleotides align to TRBD2. Germline loops: CDR1 GTSNPN, CDR2 SVGIG (reference sequence). Germline trimming cut 1 base from V and 2 bases from J; bases unmatched to any gene: 6. The CDR3 consists of 15 residues. The CDR3 coding sequence is TGTGCCTGGAGTGGGGAGCGGGGATACACAGATACGCAGTATTTT. It is translated as CAWSGERGYTDTQYF.

The V call is TRBV29-1, the J call TRBJ2-1; TRBD2 agrees at 7 bases. The CDR3 loop spans 15 amino acids. Germline V gives CDR1 SQVTM, CDR2 ANQGSEA. V gave up 7 bases and J gave up 2 bases; unmatched junction bases: 11. The CDR3 here is CSAVESGVPYNEQFF. The CDR3 DNA follows: TGCAGCGCCGTCGAGAGCGGGGTACCCTACAATGAGCAGTTCTTC.

The rearrangement links TRBV11-3 to TRBJ2-1; 7 nucleotides agree with TRBD1. The CDR3 covers 15 residues. Trimming cost V 0 bases and J 8 bases; bases outside gene matches: 7. Per germline, CDR1 SGHNT and CDR2 YENEEA. The CDR3 DNA follows: TGTGCCAGCAGCTTAGAAGCGACAGGGTTTCATGAGCAGTTCTTC. It translates to CASSLEATGFHEQFF.

This clone was picked up a small number of times. V usage is TRBV6-5 and J usage is TRBJ1-1; D ambiguous. V lost 8 bases and J lost 2, with 12 bases in between. Germline CDR1 and CDR2: MNHEY and SVGAGI. This CDR3 comprises 13 residues. The CDR3 is CASCPGVNTEAFF. In DNA form, the CDR3 reads TGTGCCAGCTGCCCCGGTGTTAACACTGAAGCTTTCTTT.

V usage is TRBV5-5 and J usage is TRBJ2-4; TRBD1 is a possible D gene (6 bases). CDR1 and CDR2 from the germline V gene are SGHKS and YYEKEE (reference sequence). The CDR3 runs to 15 residues. The V gene lost 5 bases and the J gene lost 0 bases, with 12 bases spanning the gap. The CDR3 spells CASSSGHLAKNIQYF. As DNA, the CDR3 is TGTGCCAGCAGTTCGGGACACCTAGCCAAAAACATTCAGTACTTC.

The chain recombines TRBV10-2 with TRBJ1-5; weak D call: TRBD1 (6 bases). V lost 0 bases to trimming and J lost 4 bases, with 10 bases between them. The CDR3 has 15 amino acids. Germline CDR1 and CDR2: WSHSY and SAAADI. Here the CDR3 DNA reads TGCGCCAGCAGTGAGTCGGGACACCGAAATCAGCCCCAGCATTTT. This gives the protein CASSESGHRNQPQHF.

The rearrangement joins TRBV2 to TRBJ2-7; 8 positions agree with TRBD1. The CDR3 extends over 14 amino acids. Germline trimming cut 5 bases from V and 5 bases from J; bases unmatched to any gene: 8. The germline CDR1 and CDR2 sequences are SNHLY and FYNNEI. The chain's CDR3 is CASSQQGGPDEQYF. Written as DNA, the CDR3 is TGTGCCAGCAGTCAACAGGGGGGCCCTGACGAGCAGTACTTC.

The DNA of the CDR3 is TGTGCCAGCAGCTCGACAGGGGGACTTAACACCGGGGAGCTGTTTTTT. It yields the protein CASSSTGGLNTGELFF. The chain has TRBV7-3 and TRBJ2-2; 9 nucleotides align to TRBD1. The CDR3 is 16 amino acids. The germline gives CDR1 SGHTA, CDR2 FQGTGA. The V gene end was trimmed by 4 bases and the J gene end by 2 bases; junction bases not matched to a gene: 5.

The DNA for the CDR3 is TGTGCCAGCAGTGAAGCGTGGGGACCTGTGGGATATGGCTACACCTTC. Translation: CASSEAWGPVGYGYTF. The chain joins TRBV6-1 to TRBJ1-2; tentative D call: TRBD1 (5 bases). Germline CDR1 is MNHNS and CDR2 is SASEGT. V was trimmed by 0 bases and J by 5 bases, leaving 16 bases between them. This CDR3 contains 16 residues.